The entry below gives a single TCR beta chain sequence along with its context. Antigen unknown. The donor population consisted of healthy HIV-negative adults with no recent acute infections or vaccinations. The CDR3 spans 15 residues. The germline CDR1 and CDR2 sequences are SGHAT and FQNNGV. V was trimmed by 1 base and J by 6 bases, leaving 16 bases between them. Clones were read by immunoSEQ multiplex PCR, and TCRdb kept only the in-frame ones, dropping some. The sample includes approximately 720,000 clones, roughly 78% of them seen just once. This sample was included in a study of shared clonotypes between healthy human individuals. Overall study results and limits: Among non-shared clonotypes, generation probabilities were lower than among those shared by all four donors. Among a handful of donors, roughly 5% of naive CD4 clonotypes were found in common. Rarefaction revealed incomplete sorted-subset sequencing despite large depth.

V is TRBV11-2 and J is TRBJ2-7, with unresolved D. This TCR was sampled from a woman aged 25 to 39 in good health. Sequenced: memory CD4+ T cells sorted from blood. Subset here: CD45RA-negative fraction. Here the CDR3 reads CASSLGGTARREQYF. In DNA form, the CDR3 reads TGTGCCAGCAGCTTAGGGGGTACTGCCCGTCGCGAGCAGTACTTC. Full variable domain (missing parts from reference TRBV11-2 and TRBJ2-7): EAGVAQSPRYKIIEKRQSVAFWCNPISGHATLYWYQQILGQGPKLLIQFQNNGVVDDSQLPKDRFSAERLKGVDSTLKIQPAKLEDSAVYLCASSLGGTARREQYFGPGTRLTVT.